The sequence of this TCR beta chain was determined in a study of blood T cell repertoires in COVID-19. The wider study: Collection of acute and convalescent COVID-19 samples took place in the United States, Italy and Spain. The analysed material was cDNA or gDNA that came from T cells, B-cell-depleted T cells, or PBMCs.

As originally analysed: The authors estimated nucleated cell counts from reference gene primer amplification. Libraries were prepared by immunoSEQ multiplex PCR; TCRdb keeps only in-frame clonotypes and omits some of them. The V and J calls and clone size are taken from that table; D and trimming were inferred from the DNA. The data contain about 170,000 clones, around 83% of them singletons. CDR1 and CDR2 (germline): SGHNT, YYREEE (reference sequence). The length of the CDR3 is 14 residues. Unmatched junction bases numbered 3, after V lost 1 base and J lost 2 bases. The receptor was derived from a woman aged 65 to 85 who had recovered from COVID-19. Sequencing was done on a sample of peripheral blood. The V gene is TRBV5-4, the J gene TRBJ2-7; 7 bases align to TRBD2. CDR3 loop: CASSLREGPYEQYF. For the CDR3, the DNA is TGTGCCAGCAGCTTGAGGGAGGGCCCCTACGAGCAGTACTTC.